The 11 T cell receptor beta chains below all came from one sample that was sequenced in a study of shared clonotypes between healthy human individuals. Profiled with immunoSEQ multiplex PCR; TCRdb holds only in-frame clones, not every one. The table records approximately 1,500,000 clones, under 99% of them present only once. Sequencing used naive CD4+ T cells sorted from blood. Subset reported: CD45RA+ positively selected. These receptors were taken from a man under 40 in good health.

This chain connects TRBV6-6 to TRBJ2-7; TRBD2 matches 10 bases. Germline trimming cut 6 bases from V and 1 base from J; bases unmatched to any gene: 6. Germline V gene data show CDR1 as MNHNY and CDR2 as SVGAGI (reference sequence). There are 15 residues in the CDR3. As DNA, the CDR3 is TGTGCCAGCAGGGGGATAGCGGGAGGATCCTACGAGCAGTACTTC. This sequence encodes CASRGIAGGSYEQYF.

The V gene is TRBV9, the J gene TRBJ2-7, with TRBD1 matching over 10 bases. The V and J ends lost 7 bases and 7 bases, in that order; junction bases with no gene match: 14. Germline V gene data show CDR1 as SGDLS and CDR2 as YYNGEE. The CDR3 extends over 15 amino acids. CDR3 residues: CASGARDRGIGEQYF. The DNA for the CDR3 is TGTGCCAGCGGTGCCCGGGACAGGGGAATTGGGGAGCAGTACTTC.

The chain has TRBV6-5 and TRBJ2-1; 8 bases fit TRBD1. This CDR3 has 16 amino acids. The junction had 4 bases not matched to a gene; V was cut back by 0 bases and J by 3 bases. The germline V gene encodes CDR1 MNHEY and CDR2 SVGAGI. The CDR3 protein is CASSYSGQGLYNEQFF. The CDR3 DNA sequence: TGTGCCAGCAGTTACTCCGGACAGGGTCTCTACAATGAGCAGTTCTTC.

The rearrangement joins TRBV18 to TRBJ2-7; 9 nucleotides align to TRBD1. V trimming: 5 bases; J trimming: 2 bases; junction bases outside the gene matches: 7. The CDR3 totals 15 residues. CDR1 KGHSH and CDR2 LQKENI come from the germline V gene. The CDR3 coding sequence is TGTGCCAGCTCAGTGACAGGGGGAAACGCCTACGAGCAGTACTTC. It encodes CASSVTGGNAYEQYF.

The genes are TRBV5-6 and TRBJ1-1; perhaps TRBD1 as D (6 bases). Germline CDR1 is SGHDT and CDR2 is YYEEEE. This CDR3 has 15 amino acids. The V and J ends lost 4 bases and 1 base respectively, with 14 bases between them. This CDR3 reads CASSANLRGNTEAFF. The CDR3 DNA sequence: TGTGCCAGCAGCGCTAACCTCAGGGGGAACACTGAAGCTTTCTTT.

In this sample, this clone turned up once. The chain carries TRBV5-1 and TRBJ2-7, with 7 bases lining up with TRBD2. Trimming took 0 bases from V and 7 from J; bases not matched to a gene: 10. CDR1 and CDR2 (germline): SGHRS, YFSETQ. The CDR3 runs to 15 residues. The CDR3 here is CASSLAAGRGEEQYF. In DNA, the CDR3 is TGCGCCAGCAGCTTGGCCGCGGGACGGGGGGAGGAGCAGTACTTC.

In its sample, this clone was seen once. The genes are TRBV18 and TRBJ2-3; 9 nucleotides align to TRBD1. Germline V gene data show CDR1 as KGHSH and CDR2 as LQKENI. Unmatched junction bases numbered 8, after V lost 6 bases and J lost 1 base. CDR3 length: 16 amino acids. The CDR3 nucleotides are TGTGCCAGCTCGCGGGGACAGGGTGTACGCACAGATACGCAGTATTTT. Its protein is CASSRGQGVRTDTQYF.

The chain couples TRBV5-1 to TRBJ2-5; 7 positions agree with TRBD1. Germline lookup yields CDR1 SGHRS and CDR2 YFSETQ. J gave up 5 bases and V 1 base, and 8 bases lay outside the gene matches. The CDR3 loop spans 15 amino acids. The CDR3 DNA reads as TGCGCCAGCAGCTTGCTCGACAGGGTGTCGGAGACCCAGTACTTC. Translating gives CASSLLDRVSETQYF.

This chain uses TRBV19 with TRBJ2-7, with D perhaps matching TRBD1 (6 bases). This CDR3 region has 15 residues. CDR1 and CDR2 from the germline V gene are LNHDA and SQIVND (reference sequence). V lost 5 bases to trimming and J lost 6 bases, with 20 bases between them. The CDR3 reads CASSPLDRRWAEQYF. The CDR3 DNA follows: TGTGCCAGTAGTCCTTTAGACAGGAGGTGGGCCGAGCAGTACTTC.

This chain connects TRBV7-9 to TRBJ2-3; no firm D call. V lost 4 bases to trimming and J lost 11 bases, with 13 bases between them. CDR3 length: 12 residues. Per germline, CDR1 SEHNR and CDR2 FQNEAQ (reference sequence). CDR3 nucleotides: TGTGCCAGCAGCTATGTACGTGAAATGCAGTATTTT. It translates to CASSYVREMQYF.

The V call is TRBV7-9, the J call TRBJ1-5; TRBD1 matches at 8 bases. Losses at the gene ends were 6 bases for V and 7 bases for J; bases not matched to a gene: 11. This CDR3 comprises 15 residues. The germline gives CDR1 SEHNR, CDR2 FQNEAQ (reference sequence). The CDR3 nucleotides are TGTGCCAGCAGGGGAACAGGGGGAGGTTGGCAGCCCCAGCATTTT. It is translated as CASRGTGGGWQPQHF. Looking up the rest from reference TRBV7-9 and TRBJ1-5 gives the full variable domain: DTGVSQNPRHKITKRGQNVTFRCDPISEHNRLYWYRQTLGQGPEFLTYFQNEAQLEKSRLLSDRFSAERPKGSFSTLEIQRTEQGDSAMYLCASRGTGGGWQPQHFGDGTRLSIL.